Detailed here is one T cell receptor (beta chain). The data are from a study of T cell responses to AZD1222 COVID-19 vaccine. There are 15 residues in the CDR3. Germline loops: CDR1 WSHSY, CDR2 SAAADI. Trimming removed 4 bases from V and 1 base from J, with 13 bases in between. Produced via immunoSEQ multiplex PCR; TCRdb's table is partial and in-frame only. Of about 92,000 clones detected, over 75% appear once; the ten largest clones hold roughly 10%. The source material was peripheral blood, sampled on day 0 of AZD1222 vaccination. The clonotype comes from an adult in good health. The chain joins TRBV10-2 to TRBJ1-1, with D maybe TRBD1 (6 bases). This chain's CDR3 is CASSAWRGTNTEAFF. The DNA of the CDR3 is TGCGCCAGCAGTGCCTGGAGGGGGACGAACACTGAAGCTTTCTTT.